This TCR beta chain was found in a study of cytomegalovirus exposure and HLA in healthy donors. Only in-frame clones appear in the TCRdb table, and some are missing; sequencing was by immunoSEQ multiplex PCR. The repertoire consists of around 150,000 clones, with roughly 90% occurring once and the leading ten covering 5% to 7%. The V gene lost 4 bases and the J gene lost 3 bases, with 9 bases spanning the gap. CDR1 is SQVTM and CDR2 is ANQGSEA in the germline V gene. The CDR3 extends over 12 amino acids. The sequenced material came from PBMCs. The V call is TRBV29-1, the J call TRBJ1-1; tentatively, D is TRBD1 (5 bases). The sequence derives from a woman in her 30s in good health and CMV-seronegative. CDR3 protein: CSVGQTYTEAFF. As DNA, the CDR3 is TGCAGCGTTGGACAGACATACACTGAAGCTTTCTTT.